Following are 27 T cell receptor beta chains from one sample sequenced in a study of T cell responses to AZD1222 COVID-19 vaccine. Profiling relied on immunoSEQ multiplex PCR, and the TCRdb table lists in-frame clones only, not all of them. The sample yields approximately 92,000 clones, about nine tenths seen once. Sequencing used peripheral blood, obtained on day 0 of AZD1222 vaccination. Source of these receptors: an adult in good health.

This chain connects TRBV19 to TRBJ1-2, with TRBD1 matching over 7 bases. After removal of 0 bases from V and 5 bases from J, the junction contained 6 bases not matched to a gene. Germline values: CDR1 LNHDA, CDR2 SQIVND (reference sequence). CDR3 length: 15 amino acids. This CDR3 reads CASSIDQTGRYGYTF. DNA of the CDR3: TGTGCCAGTAGTATAGATCAGACAGGGAGATATGGCTACACCTTC.

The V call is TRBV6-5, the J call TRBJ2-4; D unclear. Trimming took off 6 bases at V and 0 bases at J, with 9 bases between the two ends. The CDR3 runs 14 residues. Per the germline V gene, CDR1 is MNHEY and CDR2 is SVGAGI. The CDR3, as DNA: TGTGCCAGCAGCCAGACACTAGCCAAAAACATTCAGTACTTC. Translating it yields CASSQTLAKNIQYF.

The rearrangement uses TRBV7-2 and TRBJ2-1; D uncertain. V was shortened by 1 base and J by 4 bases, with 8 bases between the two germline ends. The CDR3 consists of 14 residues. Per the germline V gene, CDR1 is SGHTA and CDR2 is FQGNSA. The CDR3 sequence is CASSLGPQYNEQFF. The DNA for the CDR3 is TGTGCCAGCAGCTTAGGACCACAATACAATGAGCAGTTCTTC.

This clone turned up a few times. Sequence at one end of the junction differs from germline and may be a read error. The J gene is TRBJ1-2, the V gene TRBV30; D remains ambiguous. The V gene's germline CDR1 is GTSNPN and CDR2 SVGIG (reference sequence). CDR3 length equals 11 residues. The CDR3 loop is CAWSVGGLVGF. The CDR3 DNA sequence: TGTGCCTGGAGTGTCGGAGGTCTAGTAGGCTTC.

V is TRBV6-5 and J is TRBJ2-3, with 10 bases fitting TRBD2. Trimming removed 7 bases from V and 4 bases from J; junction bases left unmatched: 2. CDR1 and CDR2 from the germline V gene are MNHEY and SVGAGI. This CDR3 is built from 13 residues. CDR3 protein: CASKTSGADTQYF. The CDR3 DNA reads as TGTGCCAGCAAAACTAGCGGGGCAGATACGCAGTATTTT.

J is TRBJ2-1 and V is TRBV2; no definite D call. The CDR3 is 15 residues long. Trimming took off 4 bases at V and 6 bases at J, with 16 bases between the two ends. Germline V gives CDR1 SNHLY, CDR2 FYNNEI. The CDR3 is CASSGLLLESNEQFF. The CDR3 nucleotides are TGTGCCAGCAGTGGTTTGTTGCTAGAAAGCAATGAGCAGTTCTTC.

The CDR3: CASNGRGMNTEAFF. CDR3 DNA: TGTGCCAGCAACGGACGTGGCATGAACACTGAAGCTTTCTTT. The gene calls are TRBV2 and TRBJ1-1; D is unresolved. The germline gives CDR1 SNHLY, CDR2 FYNNEI. The CDR3 consists of 14 residues. V was trimmed by 7 bases and J by 0 bases, leaving 12 bases between them.

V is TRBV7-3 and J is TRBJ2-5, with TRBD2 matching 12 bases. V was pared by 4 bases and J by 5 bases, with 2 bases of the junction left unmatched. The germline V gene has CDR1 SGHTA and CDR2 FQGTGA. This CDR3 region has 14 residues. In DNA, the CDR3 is TGTGCCAGCAGCTCTAGCGGGAGGGCGGAGACCCAGTACTTC. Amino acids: CASSSSGRAETQYF.

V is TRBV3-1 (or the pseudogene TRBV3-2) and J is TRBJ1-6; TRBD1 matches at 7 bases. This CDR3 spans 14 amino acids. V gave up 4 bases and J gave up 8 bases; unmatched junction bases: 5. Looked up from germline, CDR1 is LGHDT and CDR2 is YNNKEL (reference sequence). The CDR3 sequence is CASSLRQGDSPLHF. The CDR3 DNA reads TGTGCCAGCAGCCTCAGACAGGGCGATTCACCCCTCCACTTT.

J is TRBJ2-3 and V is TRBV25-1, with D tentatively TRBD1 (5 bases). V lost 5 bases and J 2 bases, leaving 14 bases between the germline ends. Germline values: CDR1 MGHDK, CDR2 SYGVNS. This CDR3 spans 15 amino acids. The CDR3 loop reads CASSLQGGSTDTQYF. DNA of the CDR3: TGTGCCAGCAGTCTCCAGGGTGGCTCCACAGATACGCAGTATTTT. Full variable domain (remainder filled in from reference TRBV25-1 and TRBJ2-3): EADIYQTPRYLVIGTGKKITLECSQTMGHDKMYWYQQDPGMELHLIHYSYGVNSTEKGDLSSESTVSRIRTEHFPLTLESARPSHTSQYLCASSLQGGSTDTQYFGPGTRLTVL.

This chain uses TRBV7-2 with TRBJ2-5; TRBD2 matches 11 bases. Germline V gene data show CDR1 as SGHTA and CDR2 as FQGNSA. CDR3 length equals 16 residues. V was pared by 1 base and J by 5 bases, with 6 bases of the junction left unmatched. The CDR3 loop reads CASSLVSSGGMETQYF. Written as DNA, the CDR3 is TGTGCCAGCAGCTTAGTTTCTAGCGGGGGGATGGAGACCCAGTACTTC.

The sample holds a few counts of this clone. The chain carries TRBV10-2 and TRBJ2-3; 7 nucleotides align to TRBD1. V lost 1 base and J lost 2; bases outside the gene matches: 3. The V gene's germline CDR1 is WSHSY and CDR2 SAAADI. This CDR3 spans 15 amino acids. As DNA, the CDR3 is TGCGCCAGCAGTGAGTGGGACAGTTCCACAGATACGCAGTATTTT. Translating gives CASSEWDSSTDTQYF.

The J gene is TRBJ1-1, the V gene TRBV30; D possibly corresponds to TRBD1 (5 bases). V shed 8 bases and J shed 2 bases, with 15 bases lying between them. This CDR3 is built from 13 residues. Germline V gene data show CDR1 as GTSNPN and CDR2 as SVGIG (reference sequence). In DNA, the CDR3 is TGTGCCGGGGACCGACAGTTTAACACTGAAGCTTTCTTT. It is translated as CAGDRQFNTEAFF. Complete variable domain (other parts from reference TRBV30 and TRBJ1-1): SQTIHQWPATLVQPVGSPLSLECTVEGTSNPNLYWYRQAAGRGLQLLFYSVGIGQISSEVPQNLSASRPQDRQFILSSKKLLLSDSGFYLCAGDRQFNTEAFFGQGTRLTVV.

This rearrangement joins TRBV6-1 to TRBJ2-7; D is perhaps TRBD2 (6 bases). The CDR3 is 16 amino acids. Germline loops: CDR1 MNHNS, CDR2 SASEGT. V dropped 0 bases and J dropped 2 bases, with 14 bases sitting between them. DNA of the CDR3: TGTGCCAGCAGTGAAGCGCTCCTGGGACTTCCCTACGAGCAGTACTTC. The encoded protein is CASSEALLGLPYEQYF.

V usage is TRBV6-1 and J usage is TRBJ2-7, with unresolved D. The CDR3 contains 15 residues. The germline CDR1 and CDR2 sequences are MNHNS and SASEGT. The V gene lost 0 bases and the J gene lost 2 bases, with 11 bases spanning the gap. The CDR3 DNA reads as TGTGCCAGCAGTGAAGCTGGGTTAGCCACCTACGAGCAGTACTTC. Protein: CASSEAGLATYEQYF.

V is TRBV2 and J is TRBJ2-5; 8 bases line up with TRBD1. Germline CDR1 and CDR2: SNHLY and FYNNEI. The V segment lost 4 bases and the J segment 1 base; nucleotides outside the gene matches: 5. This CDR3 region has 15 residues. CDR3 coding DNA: TGTGCCAGCAGTGGGCAGGGGGCCCCCCAAGAGACCCAGTACTTC. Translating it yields CASSGQGAPQETQYF. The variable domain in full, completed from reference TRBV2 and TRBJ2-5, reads EPEVTQTPSHQVTQMGQEVILRCVPISNHLYFYWYRQILGQKVEFLVSFYNNEISEKSEIFDDQFSVERPDGSNFTLKIRSTKLEDSAMYFCASSGQGAPQETQYFGPGTRLLVL.

The CDR3: CASVGDSVTYNEQFF. DNA for the CDR3: TGTGCCTCCGTAGGAGACAGCGTTACCTACAATGAGCAGTTCTTC. The chain carries TRBV2 and TRBJ2-1, with a tentative D call TRBD1 (5 bases). V lost 11 bases and J 2 bases, leaving 19 bases between the germline ends. The CDR3 runs to 15 residues. Germline values: CDR1 SNHLY, CDR2 FYNNEI.

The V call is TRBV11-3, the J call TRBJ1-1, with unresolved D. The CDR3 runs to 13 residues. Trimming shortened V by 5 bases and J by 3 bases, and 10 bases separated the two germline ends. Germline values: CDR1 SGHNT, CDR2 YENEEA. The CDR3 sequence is CASSQEGDTEAFF. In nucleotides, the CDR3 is TGTGCCAGCAGCCAGGAGGGTGACACTGAAGCTTTCTTT.

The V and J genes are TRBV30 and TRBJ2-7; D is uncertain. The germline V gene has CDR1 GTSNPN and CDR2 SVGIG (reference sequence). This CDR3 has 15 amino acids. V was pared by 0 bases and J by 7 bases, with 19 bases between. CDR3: CAWSVPDRVSREQYF. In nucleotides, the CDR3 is TGTGCCTGGAGTGTACCTGATCGGGTGTCGCGGGAGCAGTACTTC.

The CDR3 here is CASSALAGGSTDTQYF. The CDR3 DNA reads TGCGCCAGCAGCGCCCTAGCGGGAGGCAGCACAGATACGCAGTATTTT. V and J are TRBV5-1 and TRBJ2-3; TRBD2 matches 11 bases. With V trimmed by 4 bases and J by 0 bases, 4 bases remained unmatched. CDR1 and CDR2 from the germline V gene are SGHRS and YFSETQ. This CDR3 comprises 16 residues.

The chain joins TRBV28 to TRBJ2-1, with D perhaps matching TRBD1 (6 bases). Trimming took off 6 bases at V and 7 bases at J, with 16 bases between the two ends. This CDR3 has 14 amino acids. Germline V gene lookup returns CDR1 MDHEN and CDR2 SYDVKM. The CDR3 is CASSPAGTRNEQFF. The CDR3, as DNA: TGTGCCAGCAGCCCTGCCGGGACAAGGAATGAGCAGTTCTTC.

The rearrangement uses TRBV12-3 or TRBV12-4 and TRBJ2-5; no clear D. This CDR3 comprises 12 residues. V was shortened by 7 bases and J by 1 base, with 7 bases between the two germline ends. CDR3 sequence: CASTQTQETQYF. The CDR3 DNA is TGTGCCAGCACCCAGACCCAAGAGACCCAGTACTTC.

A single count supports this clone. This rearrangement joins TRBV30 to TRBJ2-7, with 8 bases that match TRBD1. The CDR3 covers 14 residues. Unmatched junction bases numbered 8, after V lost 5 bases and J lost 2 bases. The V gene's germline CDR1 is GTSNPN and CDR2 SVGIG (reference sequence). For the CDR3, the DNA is TGTGCCTGGGGACAGGGTCAAGGCCCCTACGAGCAGTACTTC. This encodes CAWGQGQGPYEQYF. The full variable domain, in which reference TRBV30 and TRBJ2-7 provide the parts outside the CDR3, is SQTIHQWPATLVQPVGSPLSLECTVEGTSNPNLYWYRQAAGRGLQLLFYSVGIGQISSEVPQNLSASRPQDRQFILSSKKLLLSDSGFYLCAWGQGQGPYEQYFGPGTRLTVT.

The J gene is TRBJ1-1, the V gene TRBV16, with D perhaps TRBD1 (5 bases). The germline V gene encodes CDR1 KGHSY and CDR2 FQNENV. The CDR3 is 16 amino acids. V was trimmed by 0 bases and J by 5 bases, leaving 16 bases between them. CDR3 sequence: CASSQSQGVWGTEAFF. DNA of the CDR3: TGTGCCAGCAGCCAATCCCAAGGGGTTTGGGGGACTGAAGCTTTCTTT. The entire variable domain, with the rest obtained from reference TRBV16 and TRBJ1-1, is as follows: GEEVAQTPKHLVRGEGQKAKLYCAPIKGHSYVFWYQQVLKNEFKFLISFQNENVFDETGMPKERFSAKCLPNSPCSLEIQATKLEDSAVYFCASSQSQGVWGTEAFFGQGTRLTVV.

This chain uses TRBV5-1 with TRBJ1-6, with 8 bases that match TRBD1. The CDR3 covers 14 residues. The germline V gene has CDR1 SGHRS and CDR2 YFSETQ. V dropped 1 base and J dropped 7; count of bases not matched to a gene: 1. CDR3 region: CASSLQGANSPLHF. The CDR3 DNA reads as TGCGCCAGCAGCTTGCAGGGGGCGAATTCACCCCTCCACTTT.

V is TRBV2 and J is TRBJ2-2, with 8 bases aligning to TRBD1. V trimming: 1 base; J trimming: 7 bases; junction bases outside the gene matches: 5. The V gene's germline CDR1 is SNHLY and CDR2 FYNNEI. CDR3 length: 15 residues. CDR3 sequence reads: CASSEVRGQGGELFF. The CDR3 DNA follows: TGTGCCAGCAGTGAAGTCAGGGGGCAGGGCGGGGAGCTGTTTTTT.

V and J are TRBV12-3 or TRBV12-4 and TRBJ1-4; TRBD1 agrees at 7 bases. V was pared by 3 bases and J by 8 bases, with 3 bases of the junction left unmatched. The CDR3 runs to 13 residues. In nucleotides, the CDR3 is TGTGCCAGCAGTTTGGGACAGTACGAAAAACTGTTTTTT. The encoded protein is CASSLGQYEKLFF.